The rows below give T cell receptor beta chains drawn from one sample of a study of cytomegalovirus exposure and HLA in healthy donors. Method: immunoSEQ multiplex PCR; TCRdb's copy keeps in-frame clones and lacks some. Of 90,000 to 150,000 clones in the sample, about 85% are singletons; the top ten hold about 0.25%. Sequenced material: PBMCs. The receptors derive from a man aged 45-65 years in good health and CMV-seronegative. CDR3s include the opening cysteine and the closing phenylalanine or tryptophan. The order of the fields is V gene, D gene, J gene, CDR3 length, clone size, CDR3 DNA, CDR3 protein. D genes are given only for firm matches. Rows give clone size only sometimes, using once, few, many, or a class for an expanded clone.

TRBV4-1	.	TRBJ1-1	16	.	TGCGCCAGCAGCCGGGACATAGGGATGATGAACACTGAAGCTTTCTTT	CASSRDIGMMNTEAFF
TRBV7-9	TRBD1	TRBJ1-1	18	.	TGTGCCAGCAGCTTAGGGGGTATGGGACAGATCATGAACACTGAAGCTTTCTTT	CASSLGGMGQIMNTEAFF
TRBV19	.	TRBJ1-3	16	.	TGTGCCAGTAGTCCCTGGGAGGGGCCGTCTGGAAACACCATATATTTT	CASSPWEGPSGNTIYF
TRBV27	TRBD2	TRBJ2-7	16	.	TGTGCCAGCAGTTTATCCGGGACTAGCCCATCCTACGAGCAGTACTTC	CASSLSGTSPSYEQYF
TRBV6-5	.	TRBJ1-1	13	.	TGTGCCAGCAGTTTTAACAAGGAGGGGGAAGCTTTCTTT	CASSFNKEGEAFF
TRBV19	.	TRBJ2-1	15	.	TGTGCCAGTAGACCCGGGTATAGTTCCTACAATGAGCAGTTCTTC	CASRPGYSSYNEQFF
TRBV7-8	TRBD1	TRBJ1-1	13	.	TGTGCCAGCAGCTCAGGGGGGAACACTGAAGCTTTCTTT	CASSSGGNTEAFF
TRBV28	TRBD1	TRBJ1-1	14	once	TGTGCCAGCAGTTTAGACAGGGTGAACACTGAAGCTTTCTTT	CASSLDRVNTEAFF
TRBV25-1	.	TRBJ2-2	17	.	TGTGCCAGCAGTCCCCCCCGAGGTCGAACTTTCACCGGGGAGCTGTTTTTT	CASSPPRGRTFTGELFF
TRBV9	.	TRBJ2-7	16	.	TGTGCCAGCAGCGTAGCCGCCGGGCTAGCGTTGGGCGAGCAGTACTTC	CASSVAAGLALGEQYF
TRBV30	TRBD2	TRBJ2-5	16	.	TGTGCCGTGAGACCTATAGCGGGGGACTCCCAAGAGACCCAGTACTTC	CAVRPIAGDSQETQYF
TRBV28	TRBD1	TRBJ2-1	14	.	TGTGCCAGCAGTTTGACAGGGGCTTCACATGAGCAGTTCTTC	CASSLTGASHEQFF
TRBV5-1	TRBD2	TRBJ2-1	17	.	TGCGCCAGCAGCCCGCGGAGTCTAGCGGGAGGGTACAATGAGCAGTTCTTC	CASSPRSLAGGYNEQFF
TRBV5-1	.	TRBJ2-7	13	.	TGCGCCAGCAGCTCCCTGACAGGCTACGAGCAGTACTTC	CASSSLTGYEQYF